The 19 T cell receptor beta chains given below trace back to one sample, sequenced in a study of cytomegalovirus exposure and HLA in healthy donors. The PCR made use of 60 Vbeta and 13 Jbeta primers. Sequencing used immunoSEQ multiplex PCR; TCRdb keeps in-frame clones, though not all of them. The sample includes tens of thousands of clones, about three quarters of them seen just once. The sequencing input was PBMCs. Receptor source: a woman between 25 and 40 years old in good health and CMV-seronegative.

For the CDR3, the DNA is TGTGCCAGCTCACCAGACGGGGGCTATGGCTACACCTTC. Protein: CASSPDGGYGYTF. This chain uses TRBV18 with TRBJ1-2; tentative D call: TRBD1 (5 bases). Germline CDR1 is KGHSH and CDR2 is LQKENI. The CDR3 has 13 residues. V lost 2 bases to trimming and J lost 4 bases, with 8 bases between them.

This chain connects TRBV7-2 to TRBJ2-7; TRBD2 matches at 8 bases. In germline, CDR1 is SGHTA, CDR2 FQGNSA. Trimming at V came to 1 base and at J to 5 bases, leaving 1 base not matched to a gene. This CDR3 is built from 13 residues. The CDR3 nucleotides read TGTGCCAGCAGCTTAGGCGGGGGGCACGAGCAGTACTTC. It yields the protein CASSLGGGHEQYF.

This rearrangement joins TRBV4-2 to TRBJ1-3; D may be TRBD1 (5 bases). Trimming left V 1 base short and J 0 bases short, with 13 bases between. CDR1 and CDR2 from the germline V gene are LGHNA and YNFKEQ. The CDR3 runs to 17 residues. The DNA of the CDR3 is TGTGCCAGCAGCCAAGGGGCGGGGGGTATCTCTGGAAACACCATATATTTT. This encodes CASSQGAGGISGNTIYF.

The CDR3 region is CASSLRGLYEQYF. Here the CDR3 DNA reads TGTGCCAGCAGCCTCCGGGGACTCTACGAGCAGTACTTC. This sequence joins TRBV5-4 and TRBJ2-7; D is possibly TRBD2 (6 bases). CDR3 length: 13 residues. V was cut by 4 bases and J by 3 bases, with 11 bases left in between. Per the germline V gene, CDR1 is SGHNT and CDR2 is YYREEE (reference sequence).

The gene calls are TRBV23-1 and TRBJ2-1; possibly TRBD2 for D (6 bases). TRBV23-1 is an open reading frame, and its role is uncertain. Trimming removed 0 bases from V and 0 bases from J, with 12 bases in between. The CDR3 covers 17 residues. The CDR3 sequence is CASSQSRIGSSYNEQFF. The CDR3 DNA is TGCGCCAGCAGTCAATCGAGGATCGGGAGCTCCTACAATGAGCAGTTCTTC.

This clone was observed a few times. An end of the junction differs from the germline gene, which may be a read error. V usage is TRBV19 and J usage is TRBJ1-2; D uncertain. From germline, CDR1 is LNHDA and CDR2 SQIVND (reference sequence). The CDR3 runs 13 residues. The DNA of the CDR3 is TGTGCCAGTAGTACGGTGATGAGAGATGGTTACACCTTC. Amino acid sequence: CASSTVMRDGYTF.

The V and J genes are TRBV5-8 and TRBJ2-7; tentatively, D is TRBD1 (6 bases). The germline CDR1 and CDR2 sequences are SGHTS and YDEGEE. The CDR3 runs to 16 residues. Between the trimmed V and J ends, which lost 3 bases and 0 bases, there was a span of 16 bases. CDR3 residues: CASSSWGQGFSYEQYF. The CDR3 DNA sequence: TGTGCCAGCAGCTCTTGGGGGCAGGGGTTCTCCTACGAGCAGTACTTC.

This rearrangement joins TRBV19 to TRBJ2-2; the match to TRBD2 covers 10 bases. Germline loops: CDR1 LNHDA, CDR2 SQIVND (reference sequence). The CDR3 sequence is 20 residues long. J lost 3 bases, V lost 7 bases, and 20 bases had no gene match. In DNA form, the CDR3 reads TGTGCCAGTACCCTTGGGGACATAAGTAGCGGGGGGCTCCACACCGGGGAGCTGTTTTTT. Amino acid sequence: CASTLGDISSGGLHTGELFF.

This chain connects TRBV28 to TRBJ2-1; TRBD2 agrees at 8 bases. CDR1 and CDR2 (germline): MDHEN, SYDVKM. V lost 3 bases, J lost 3 bases, and 4 bases stayed unmatched. The CDR3 has 15 residues. The CDR3 DNA reads TGTGCCAGCAGTTTTAAGACTAGCGACTACAATGAGCAGTTCTTC. Its protein is CASSFKTSDYNEQFF.

V gene TRBV6-1 combines with J gene TRBJ1-2; 10 bases are shared with TRBD1. V trimming: 6 bases; J trimming: 8 bases; junction bases outside the gene matches: 12. Germline assignment: CDR1 MNHNS and CDR2 SASEGT. The CDR3 is made up of 15 amino acids. The CDR3 loop is CASRVPGQGTGGYTF. Written as DNA, the CDR3 is TGTGCCAGCAGGGTACCGGGACAGGGGACTGGGGGCTACACCTTC.

Written as DNA, the CDR3 is TGCAGCCTGGACAGGGGCCGCGATGAGCAGTTCTTC. Residues: CSLDRGRDEQFF. The V gene is TRBV29-1, the J gene TRBJ2-1; the match to TRBD1 covers 9 bases. This CDR3 has 12 residues. With V trimmed by 8 bases and J by 8 bases, 7 bases remained unmatched. CDR1 and CDR2 from the germline V gene are SQVTM and ANQGSEA.

The gene calls are TRBV30 and TRBJ2-5; D unclear. The CDR3 runs 12 residues. The V end lost 8 bases, the J end lost 0 bases, and 10 bases lay between the germline ends. Per the germline V gene, CDR1 is GTSNPN and CDR2 is SVGIG (reference sequence). In nucleotides, the CDR3 is TGTGCCCATAGTGAGAACCAAGAGACCCAGTACTTC. As protein: CAHSENQETQYF.

The chain recombines TRBV27 with TRBJ2-5; 7 bases map to TRBD1. This CDR3 region has 14 residues. The V and J ends lost 6 bases and 2 bases, in that order; junction bases with no gene match: 6. Germline V gives CDR1 MNHEY, CDR2 SMNVEV (reference sequence). CDR3 protein: CASRHTGQQETQYF. In DNA form, the CDR3 reads TGTGCCAGCAGGCATACGGGACAGCAAGAGACCCAGTACTTC.

The J gene is TRBJ2-7, the V gene TRBV13, with 8 bases aligning to TRBD2. The CDR3 is 16 amino acids. From germline, CDR1 is PRHDT and CDR2 FYEKMQ (reference sequence). V dropped 0 bases and J dropped 2; count of bases not matched to a gene: 6. CDR3 DNA: TGTGCCAGCAGCTTAGGGGGGAGCGGGGGACCCTACGAGCAGTACTTC. Amino acids: CASSLGGSGGPYEQYF.

V gene TRBV11-2 combines with J gene TRBJ2-2; TRBD2 might be the D (5 bases). Trimming took off 4 bases at V and 7 bases at J, with 13 bases between the two ends. The CDR3 is made up of 14 amino acids. Per germline, CDR1 SGHAT and CDR2 FQNNGV. CDR3 in DNA: TGTGCCAGCAGCTCTATTCGGGGTAGCGGGGAGCTGTTTTTT. Translation gives CASSSIRGSGELFF.

CDR3 DNA sequence: TGTGCCAGCAGCTTGACCACTCAGTTCTTC. Encoded protein: CASSLTTQFF. The chain recombines TRBV5-8 with TRBJ2-1; no clear D. The V end lost 1 base, the J end lost 13 bases, and 6 bases lay between the germline ends. Germline loops: CDR1 SGHTS, CDR2 YDEGEE. This CDR3 contains 10 residues.

The rearrangement joins TRBV29-1 to TRBJ1-1; D call uncertain. The V and J ends lost 3 bases and 6 bases respectively, with 8 bases between them. The CDR3 is 11 residues long. Germline V lookup: CDR1 SQVTM, CDR2 ANQGSEA. In nucleotides, the CDR3 is TGCAGCGTTGAGGGAGACCCTGAAGCTTTCTTT. Protein product: CSVEGDPEAFF.

V gene TRBV5-4 combines with J gene TRBJ1-4; TRBD1 matches 8 bases. V gave up 0 bases and J gave up 7 bases; unmatched junction bases: 8. In germline, CDR1 is SGHNT, CDR2 YYREEE (reference sequence). This CDR3 is built from 16 residues. The CDR3 here is CASSLDLNRGSEKLFF. CDR3 sequence (DNA): TGTGCCAGCAGCTTGGATCTAAACAGGGGGTCTGAAAAACTGTTTTTT.

The rearrangement links TRBV30 to TRBJ1-4, with D unresolved. Germline V gene data show CDR1 as GTSNPN and CDR2 as SVGIG (reference sequence). The CDR3 contains 12 residues. V gave up 2 bases and J gave up 8 bases, with 9 bases separating them. The CDR3 bases are TGTGCCTGGAGTTCATTCTACGAAAAACTGTTTTTT. This gives the protein CAWSSFYEKLFF.